The 15 T cell receptor beta chains in this list originate from one sample, sequenced in a study of low-dose radiotherapy and immunotherapy resistance in tumors. TRAV and TRBV primers primed cDNA for both TCRalpha and TCRbeta. The authors amplified TCRs for approximately 20 PCR cycles with a constant-region primer and a V-primer adapter. Each CDR3 protein is one row after TCRdb ran MiXCR on the reads. The sample includes tens of thousands of distinct CDR3 sequences, more than 20% of them seen just once. The time point is: before trial treatment. The sequencing here drew on PBMCs, taken before treatment. The receptors come from a male donor with rectosigmoid adenocarcinoma.

This clonotype was picked up many times. This chain joins TRBV28 and TRBJ1-6; D gene uncertain. The germline V gene encodes CDR1 MDHEN and CDR2 SYDVKM. Trimming took 3 bases from V and 0 from J, leaving 18 bases between them. The CDR3 has 19 amino acids. CDR3 region: CASSFIALRVSSYNSPLHF. The CDR3 nucleotides read TGTGCCAGCAGTTTTATCGCCCTCAGAGTGAGCTCCTATAATTCACCCCTCCACTTT.

This clonotype was counted once. This chain joins TRBV28 and TRBJ1-2; TRBD1 matches 7 bases. J was trimmed by 7 bases and V by 3 bases; bases with no gene match: 5. The CDR3 has 13 amino acids. CDR1 and CDR2 from the germline V gene are MDHEN and SYDVKM. The CDR3 sequence is CASSLVTGLGYTF. CDR3 bases: TGTGCCAGCAGTTTGGTGACAGGGCTTGGCTACACCTTC.

This clonotype was found many times. The chain recombines TRBV24-1 with TRBJ2-1, with 7 positions matching TRBD1. CDR3 length equals 16 residues. V dropped 4 bases and J dropped 9; count of bases not matched to a gene: 14. Germline V gives CDR1 KGHDR, CDR2 SFDVKD. The chain's CDR3 is CATSDNTGTVDGEQFF. The CDR3, as DNA: TGTGCCACCAGTGACAACACCGGGACAGTCGACGGTGAGCAGTTCTTC.

This clonotype showed up many times. The V gene is TRBV28, the J gene TRBJ2-3; no clear D gene. Germline lookup yields CDR1 MDHEN and CDR2 SYDVKM. The CDR3 spans 14 residues. V lost 1 base and J 0 bases, leaving 5 bases between the germline ends. The CDR3 DNA is TGTGCCAGCAGTTTATACGGTAGCACAGATACGCAGTATTTT. The encoded protein is CASSLYGSTDTQYF.

This clonotype was seen a few times. The J gene is TRBJ2-3, the V gene TRBV5-4; D not resolved. The CDR3 runs 15 residues. V lost 4 bases to trimming and J lost 1 base, with 13 bases between them. Germline V CDR1 and CDR2: SGHNT, YYREEE (reference sequence). The CDR3 region is CASSHDNLGTDTQYF. DNA of the CDR3: TGTGCCAGCAGCCACGATAACCTGGGCACAGATACGCAGTATTTT.

This clonotype was seen just once. The chain joins TRBV29-1 to TRBJ1-1, with 7 bases aligning to TRBD1. The V gene end was trimmed by 4 bases and the J gene end by 0 bases; junction bases not matched to a gene: 11. Per germline, CDR1 SQVTM and CDR2 ANQGSEA. This CDR3 is 16 amino acids long. The DNA of the CDR3 is TGCAGCGTTGCCAATACAGGGGTGGGCGTGAACACTGAAGCTTTCTTT. Translating it yields CSVANTGVGVNTEAFF.

This clonotype was seen repeatedly, ten times or more. This chain connects TRBV5-1 to TRBJ2-1; the D gene could be TRBD1 or TRBD2 (5 bases each). The CDR3 extends over 14 amino acids. Germline V gene data show CDR1 as SGHRS and CDR2 as YFSETQ. Trimming stripped 1 base from V and 8 bases from J, with 13 bases between. CDR3 amino acids: CASSLLGDVHEQFF. The CDR3 DNA is TGCGCCAGCAGCTTGTTAGGGGACGTACATGAGCAGTTCTTC.

This clonotype has a count of ten or more. As DNA, the CDR3 is TGCGCCAGCAGCCCCCGAACAGGGGGCGAGGCACCCCTCCACTTT. Translated: CASSPRTGGEAPLHF. This chain joins TRBV5-1 and TRBJ1-6; 9 positions agree with TRBD1. In germline, CDR1 is SGHRS, CDR2 YFSETQ. The CDR3 has 15 residues. J was trimmed by 11 bases and V by 4 bases; bases with no gene match: 10.

This clonotype has a handful of counts. V usage is TRBV11-2 and J usage is TRBJ2-1, with D possibly TRBD1 on 5 matching bases. This CDR3 is built from 16 residues. In germline, CDR1 is SGHAT, CDR2 FQNNGV. V was pared by 5 bases and J by 7 bases, with 21 bases between. This CDR3 is CASSTQTGLMRNEQFF. Written as DNA, the CDR3 is TGTGCCAGCAGCACTCAAACAGGCCTTATGAGGAATGAGCAGTTCTTC.

The V call is TRBV6-1, the J call TRBJ2-7; perhaps TRBD2 as D (5 bases). Per the germline V gene, CDR1 is MNHNS and CDR2 is SASEGT. V was shortened by 6 bases and J by 2 bases, with 8 bases between the two germline ends. The CDR3 covers 12 residues. For the CDR3, the DNA is TGTGCCAGCAGGGACGGGGCCTACGAGCAGTACTTC. As protein: CASRDGAYEQYF.

As regards this clonotype: A read error is likely here: a far larger clone is one base away. The chain uses TRBV7-9 and TRBJ2-2; TRBD2 is a possible D gene (5 bases). Germline CDR1 is SEHNR and CDR2 is FQNEAQ (reference sequence). The CDR3 extends over 16 amino acids. Trimming removed 6 bases at V and 6 bases at J, with 20 bases between. Here the CDR3 reads CASSPTRSGKAGELFF. For the CDR3, the DNA is TGTGCCAGCAGTCCCACTCGTTCGGGGAAGGCCGGGGAGCTGTTTTTT.

The J gene is TRBJ2-5, the V gene TRBV3-1; 10 bases are a match to TRBD2. The germline V gene has CDR1 LGHDT and CDR2 YNNKEL (reference sequence). The CDR3 consists of 15 residues. V lost 6 bases, J lost 2 bases, and 6 bases stayed unmatched. CDR3 in amino acids: CASSRGTSAQETQYF. CDR3 bases: TGTGCCAGCAGTCGCGGGACTAGCGCGCAAGAGACCCAGTACTTC.

At least ten counts were recorded for this clonotype. This rearrangement joins TRBV19 to TRBJ2-5; D may be TRBD2 (5 bases). Trimming removed 4 bases from V and 5 bases from J, with 17 bases in between. Germline V gene lookup returns CDR1 LNHDA and CDR2 SQIVND (reference sequence). The CDR3 has 15 residues. CDR3 nucleotide sequence: TGTGCCAGTAGTACCCCCACGGGAACCGGGGAGACCCAGTACTTC. Its protein product is CASSTPTGTGETQYF.

This clonotype showed up just a few times. The chain is built from TRBV6-2 or TRBV6-3 and TRBJ1-2; D remains unclear. Deletions cut 0 bases from V and 3 bases from J, with 23 bases between. The germline gives CDR1 MNHEY, CDR2 SVGEGT. The CDR3 loop spans 19 amino acids. CDR3 sequence reads: CASSYSSFSGWEKDYGYTF. The CDR3 nucleotides read TGTGCCAGCAGTTACTCCAGTTTTAGCGGCTGGGAAAAAGACTATGGCTACACCTTC.

The chain employs TRBV12-3 or TRBV12-4 and TRBJ2-3; D possibly uses TRBD1 or TRBD2 (5 bases each). CDR3 length equals 13 residues. Trimming took off 6 bases at V and 1 base at J, with 8 bases between the two ends. CDR3: CASSWDRTDTQYF. CDR3 nucleotide sequence: TGTGCCAGCAGCTGGGACCGCACAGATACGCAGTATTTT.